This T cell receptor (beta chain) was recorded in a study of blood T cell repertoires in COVID-19. Study-wide background: Spain, Italy and the United States supplied samples that represented acute and convalescent COVID-19. T cells, B-cell-depleted T cells, or PBMCs provided the cDNA or gDNA that served as material.

Authors' processing steps: Amplification of reference gene primers provided the estimated nucleated cell counts. Profiled with immunoSEQ multiplex PCR; TCRdb holds only in-frame clones, not every one. The DNA was the basis for D and trimming; V, J and clone size are from that table. The data hold just under 150,000 clones, with around 84% observed a single time. Germline V gene data show CDR1 as MNHEY and CDR2 as SVGEGT. V lost 4 bases, J lost 2 bases, and 13 bases stayed unmatched. The CDR3 runs to 17 residues. This TCR derives from a human donor with acute or convalescent COVID-19. The donor label of this sample is uncertain. Sequenced sample: peripheral blood. This sequence joins TRBV6-2 or TRBV6-3 and TRBJ2-5, with TRBD2 matching over 7 bases. The CDR3 reads CASSSGGSGLRQETQYF. The CDR3 region has the DNA TGTGCCAGCAGTTCCGGGGGTAGCGGGTTAAGGCAAGAGACCCAGTACTTC.